One T cell receptor beta chain is described in this entry. Data came from immunoSEQ multiplex PCR; TCRdb stores just in-frame clones and leaves some out. Counted here are 40,000 to 45,000 clones, approximately 92% occurring once; the ten biggest clones make up under 1%. This sample stems from a study of ipilimumab plus nivolumab after autologous stem cell transplantation. Germline lookup yields CDR1 MNHNS and CDR2 SASEGT. The CDR3 consists of 12 residues. V was trimmed by 4 bases and J by 5 bases, leaving 9 bases between them. The source is a male donor with multiple myeloma. The rearrangement links TRBV6-1 to TRBJ2-7; D remains unclear. Material: PBMCs, obtained in a trial of ipilimumab plus nivolumab as post-transplant consolidation. The CDR3 sequence: CASSGPYNEQYF. CDR3 sequence (DNA): TGTGCCAGCAGTGGCCCATACAACGAGCAGTACTTC.